The sequence of this T cell receptor beta chain was determined in a study of cytotoxic CD8 clonotypes in ibrutinib-treated CLL. The table came from immunoSEQ multiplex PCR; TCRdb's copy has only in-frame clones and leaves some out. The table lists roughly 110,000 clones, 45% to 65% of them singletons. Points from the study as a whole: Public clonotypes, rarely seen, contracted or held steady on treatment.

The germline CDR1 and CDR2 sequences are SGHTA and FQGTGA. The V end was cut by 9 bases, the J end by 3 bases, with 23 bases between. The CDR3 has 17 residues. Of note for this clone: What it recognizes is unknown.

Here the sequenced sample was PBMCs, taken after 24 months of ibrutinib treatment. The clonotype comes from a human donor with chronic lymphocytic leukemia. The chain is built from TRBV7-3 and TRBJ2-2; D uncertain. The CDR3 nucleotides read TGTGCCAGACGGATAGGGATCTACATGACGTACACCGGGGAGCTGTTTTTT. Protein sequence: CARRIGIYMTYTGELFF.